These 9 T cell receptor beta chains were sequenced from one sample in a study of shared T cell receptors in the human thymus (dated by TCRdb to the early 2020s). Library preparation was by the immunoSEQ multiplex PCR assay. Held by TCRdb, this immuneACCESS table contains in-frame sequences only and omits some clones. Under half of the omission traces to an unresolved V gene where checked; the cause of the rest is unknown. This sample is represented by fewer than 700,000 clones; 70% to 90% of them were singletons. Approximately 0.011% of the sample is in the top ten clones. These data also featured in a second study, about human thymus T cells.

The sequenced sample consisted of thymocytes. The receptor source for this set is a boy less than two years old with a congenital heart defect. Donor details come from another sample of the same person, matched by shared clones.

This clone appeared once. V usage is TRBV4-1 and J usage is TRBJ2-3, with TRBD2 matching over 10 bases. V lost 4 bases, J lost 0 bases, and 13 bases stayed unmatched. The length of the CDR3 is 19 residues. Germline V gene sequence: CDR1 MGHRA, CDR2 YSYEKL. For the CDR3, the DNA is TGCGCCAGCAGCCGGGTAGCGGGAGGCCTAACCGCTAGCACAGATACGCAGTATTTT. Protein: CASSRVAGGLTASTDTQYF.

The chain combines TRBV6-5 with TRBJ2-7; 8 bases match TRBD1. V was clipped by 2 bases and J by 7 bases; unmatched bases: 7. The CDR3 is 14 residues long. Germline CDR1 MNHEY, CDR2 SVGAGI. The CDR3 bases are TGTGCCAGCAGTTACGCTCAGGGGGCTAAAGAGCAGTACTTC. This codes for CASSYAQGAKEQYF.

The chain employs TRBV12-2 and TRBJ2-7; the D segment call TRBD1 is taken from the table without a DNA check. TRBV12-2 is shown as a pseudogene. CDR3 length equals 12 residues. For the CDR3, the DNA is TGTGCAAGTCGCCCACACAGACGGGAGCAGTACTTC. This encodes CASRPHRREQYF.

The chain recombines TRBV7-9 with TRBJ2-7; 11 bases line up with TRBD1. The CDR3 totals 14 residues. V shed 4 bases, J shed 3 bases, and the junction held 2 bases outside the gene matches. Germline CDR1 is SEHNR and CDR2 is FQNEAQ (reference sequence). The CDR3: CASSSGQGDYEQYF. The CDR3 nucleotides read TGTGCCAGCAGCTCGGGACAGGGGGACTACGAGCAGTACTTC.

The V call is TRBV6-4, the J call TRBJ1-1; 11 nucleotides line up with TRBD1. V was pared by 6 bases and J by 6 bases, with 12 bases of the junction left unmatched. Germline V gene sequence: CDR1 MRHNA, CDR2 SNTAGT. This CDR3 has 16 residues. In DNA, the CDR3 is TGTGCCAGCAGGACTAACGGGACAGGGGGTTTCGCTGAAGCTTTCTTT. It translates to CASRTNGTGGFAEAFF.

The chain carries TRBV27 and TRBJ2-7, with TRBD1 identical over 8 bases. The CDR3 is 16 residues long. V was clipped by 5 bases and J by 3 bases; unmatched bases: 12. CDR1 and CDR2 from the germline V gene are MNHEY and SMNVEV (reference sequence). The CDR3 DNA reads as TGTGCCAGCAGTGTCTCCCGGGACAGGTCTTACTACGAGCAGTACTTC. As protein: CASSVSRDRSYYEQYF.

This chain connects TRBV13 to TRBJ1-2; D perhaps matches TRBD1 (5 bases). Germline V lookup: CDR1 PRHDT, CDR2 FYEKMQ (reference sequence). The length of the CDR3 is 17 residues. V gave up 3 bases and J gave up 2 bases, with 19 bases separating them. The CDR3: CASSFPTWGGRNYGYTF. The CDR3 DNA reads TGTGCCAGCAGCTTCCCCACCTGGGGGGGAAGAAACTATGGCTACACCTTC.

In nucleotides, the CDR3 is TGTGCCAGTAGCGCCAGGGGGCCTGGTCAGCCCCAGCATTTT. It translates to CASSARGPGQPQHF. This sequence joins TRBV19 and TRBJ1-5, with 8 bases lining up with TRBD1. This CDR3 spans 14 amino acids. Germline values: CDR1 LNHDA, CDR2 SQIVND (reference sequence). V gave up 6 bases and J gave up 6 bases; unmatched junction bases: 7.

The chain links TRBV29-1 to TRBJ2-7; 8 nucleotides line up with TRBD1. The length of the CDR3 is 17 residues. Germline V gives CDR1 SQVTM, CDR2 ANQGSEA. Written as DNA, the CDR3 is TGCAGGCTGAGGGACAGGCGCCCTTATTGTGGATCCTACGAGCAGTACTTC. Protein: CRLRDRRPYCGSYEQYF.